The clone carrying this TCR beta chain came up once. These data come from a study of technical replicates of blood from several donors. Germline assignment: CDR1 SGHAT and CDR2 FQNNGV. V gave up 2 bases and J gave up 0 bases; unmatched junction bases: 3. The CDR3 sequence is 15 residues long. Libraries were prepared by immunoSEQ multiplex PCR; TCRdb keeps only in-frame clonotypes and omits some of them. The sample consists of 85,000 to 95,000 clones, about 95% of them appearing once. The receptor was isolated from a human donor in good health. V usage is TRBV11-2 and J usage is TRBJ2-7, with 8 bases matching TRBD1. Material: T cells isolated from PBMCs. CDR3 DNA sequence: TGTGCCAGCAGCTTATTTGGACAGGGCTCCTACGAGCAGTACTTC. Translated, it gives CASSLFGQGSYEQYF.